A single T cell receptor (beta chain) is shown here with its context. This record belongs to a study of type 1 regulatory T cells. The wider study: T-allo10 is a Tr1-enriched, alloantigen-specific CD4 T cell product made in vitro.

MiXCR, run by TCRdb on the reads, gives a single entry per CDR3 protein. The table includes 90,000 to 100,000 distinct CDR3 sequences, 30% to 35% detected once. Trimming took off 6 bases at V and 3 bases at J, with 9 bases between the two ends. Germline loops: CDR1 MDHEN, CDR2 SYDVKM. CDR3 length equals 12 residues. The chain carries TRBV28 and TRBJ2-7, with unresolved D. The sequencing sample was made of CD4+ T cells, either the whole sample or a sorted fraction (not recorded which). This clonotype was obtained from a human donor in good health. The CDR3 DNA is TGTGCCAGCAGCCCTCTAGTCTACGAGCAGTACTTC. It yields the protein CASSPLVYEQYF. Looking up the rest from reference TRBV28 and TRBJ2-7 gives the full variable domain: DVKVTQSSRYLVKRTGEKVFLECVQDMDHENMFWYRQDPGLGLRLIYFSYDVKMKEKGDIPEGYSVSREKKERFSLILESASTNQTSMYLCASSPLVYEQYFGPGTRLTVT.